This TCR beta chain stems from a study of T-cell memory formation after mild COVID-19. Each CDR3 protein gets one entry after TCRdb re-called the 5' RACE reads with MiXCR. The table lists approximately 250,000 distinct CDR3 sequences, 15% to 20% of them singletons. Broader study findings: Pre-infection memory held some responding clones, suggesting pre-existing cross-reactive T cells responded.

The CDR3 spans 15 residues. Trimming took 2 bases from V and 4 from J; bases not matched to a gene: 5. Germline V lookup: CDR1 SGHRS, CDR2 YFSETQ. This clonotype was seen many times. The target antigen is unknown. Source material: PBMCs or a T cell subset sorted from them (not recorded which). This receptor was taken from a man between 18 and 29 years old who had mild COVID-19 (a few samples of this study predate the infection). Cell type and time point are not known. This chain links TRBV5-1 with TRBJ1-5, with TRBD1 matching over 8 bases. The CDR3 here is CASSLQGGGNQPQHF. CDR3 in DNA: TGCGCCAGCAGCTTACAGGGGGGGGGTAATCAGCCCCAGCATTTT.